A selection of T cell receptor beta chains follows, all from one sample in a study of blood T cell repertoires in COVID-19. Only in-frame clones appear in the TCRdb table, and some are missing; sequencing was by immunoSEQ multiplex PCR. The table shows roughly 250,000 clones, with 82% occurring only once. The material sequenced was peripheral blood. All receptors derive from a woman of 80 years or more with active or convalescent COVID-19. CDR3s include the opening cysteine and the closing phenylalanine or tryptophan. Each record gives: V gene, D gene, J gene, clone size, CDR3 protein, CDR3 DNA. D genes are given only for firm matches. Clone size is stated in some rows and not others, as once, few, many or a class when expanded.

TRBV12-2	-	TRBJ2-5	-	CASRSAQRSAEETQYF	TGTGCAAGTCGCTCCGCCCAGCGGTCTGCCGAAGAGACCCAGTACTTC
TRBV18	TRBD2	TRBJ2-5	-	CASSSRTSGKETQYF	TGTGCCAGCTCATCTCGGACTAGCGGGAAAGAGACCCAGTACTTC
TRBV28	-	TRBJ2-7	-	CASSLWSSWSSYEQYF	TGTGCCAGCAGTTTATGGTCGAGCTGGAGCTCCTACGAGCAGTACTTC
TRBV7-9	-	TRBJ2-2	-	CASSLNPGNTGELFF	TGTGCCAGCAGCTTGAATCCGGGGAACACCGGGGAGCTGTTTTTT
TRBV2	-	TRBJ1-3	-	CASSAGISGNTIYF	TGTGCCAGCAGCGCAGGTATCTCTGGAAACACCATATATTTT
TRBV11-3	-	TRBJ1-1	-	CASSPEGGVGTEAFF	TGTGCCAGCAGCCCCGAAGGAGGGGTCGGCACTGAAGCTTTCTTT
TRBV5-5	TRBD2	TRBJ2-5	-	CASSSVKTSGYVEETQYF	TGTGCCAGCAGCTCTGTAAAGACTAGCGGTTATGTAGAAGAGACCCAGTACTTC
TRBV12-3/TRBV12-4	-	TRBJ1-2	-	CASSLGPGGYTF	TGTGCCAGCAGTTTAGGTCCAGGCGGCTACACCTTC
TRBV5-8	-	TRBJ1-4	-	CASSPTGTLEKLFF	TGTGCCAGCAGCCCCACGGGGACATTAGAAAAACTGTTTTTT
TRBV28	TRBD1	TRBJ2-5	-	CASSFRTGTEETQYF	TGTGCCAGCAGTTTCCGGACCGGGACAGAAGAGACCCAGTACTTC
TRBV6-1	TRBD1	TRBJ2-1	-	CASRDRDNEQFF	TGTGCCAGCCGTGACAGGGACAATGAGCAGTTCTTC
TRBV6-1	-	TRBJ1-3	-	CASSASTGSLSGNTIYF	TGTGCCAGCAGTGCCTCCACAGGGTCCCTCTCTGGAAACACCATATATTTT
TRBV19	TRBD2	TRBJ2-7	-	CASSRAGGTYEQYF	TGTGCCAGTAGTAGGGCGGGAGGAACCTACGAGCAGTACTTC
TRBV6-4	TRBD2	TRBJ2-7	few	CASSDSQRPTSGRSGGYEQYF	TGTGCCAGCAGTGACTCCCAACGCCCGACTAGCGGGAGGTCTGGGGGGTACGAGCAGTACTTC
TRBV4-1	TRBD1	TRBJ1-5	-	CASSQDTTGGINQPQHF	TGCGCCAGCAGCCAAGATACAACAGGGGGCATTAATCAGCCCCAGCATTTT
TRBV6-5	-	TRBJ1-4	-	CASSPQVTTNEKLFF	TGTGCCAGCAGCCCACAGGTGACAACTAATGAAAAACTGTTTTTT
TRBV10-2	-	TRBJ1-6	-	CASSGGQFNSPLHF	TGCGCCAGCAGTGGTGGACAGTTCAATTCACCCCTCCACTTT
TRBV3-1/TRBV3-2	-	TRBJ1-1	-	CASSQEPSLSEAFF	TGTGCCAGCAGCCAAGAGCCGAGTCTAAGTGAAGCTTTCTTT
TRBV19	TRBD2	TRBJ2-3	-	CASSMRTSGVGDTQYF	TGTGCCAGTAGTATGAGGACTAGCGGGGTTGGAGATACGCAGTATTTT
TRBV30	-	TRBJ1-5	-	CACRQNSNQPQHF	TGTGCCTGTAGACAGAATAGCAATCAGCCCCAGCATTTT
TRBV5-3	TRBD1	TRBJ2-3	-	CARREDRAPTDTQYF	TGTGCCAGAAGGGAAGACAGGGCCCCCACAGATACGCAGTATTTT
TRBV5-6	TRBD1	TRBJ1-2	-	CASSSGQGIFYGYTF	TGTGCCAGCAGCTCTGGACAGGGGATTTTCTATGGCTACACCTTC
TRBV6-5	TRBD2	TRBJ2-1	-	CASSYSSGAPFWEQFF	TGTGCCAGCAGTTACTCGAGCGGGGCCCCATTTTGGGAGCAGTTCTTC
TRBV27	TRBD2	TRBJ2-7	once	CASSLSLAGGDEQYF	TGTGCCAGCAGTTTGAGTCTAGCGGGAGGGGACGAGCAGTACTTC
TRBV29-1	-	TRBJ1-1	-	CSVEPVVNAFF	TGCAGCGTTGAGCCAGTGGTGAACGCTTTCTTT
TRBV5-1	TRBD1	TRBJ1-1	-	CASRLRQGTEAFF	TGCGCCAGCAGACTCCGACAGGGAACTGAAGCTTTCTTT
TRBV18	TRBD1	TRBJ1-1	-	CASSPWTGGLSTEAFF	TGTGCCAGCTCACCATGGACAGGGGGCCTTAGCACTGAAGCTTTCTTT
TRBV3-1/TRBV3-2	-	TRBJ1-2	-	CASSQDLGAANYGYTF	TGTGCCAGCAGCCAAGATCTAGGGGCAGCTAACTATGGCTACACCTTC
TRBV2	-	TRBJ1-5	-	CASSEDRAQPQHF	TGTGCCAGCAGTGAAGATCGAGCTCAGCCCCAGCATTTT
TRBV12-3/TRBV12-4	-	TRBJ2-2	-	CASSSPGFGELFF	TGTGCCAGCAGTTCACCAGGGTTCGGGGAGCTGTTTTTT
TRBV12-5	TRBD2	TRBJ2-1	-	CASGPNPAGGPSEQFF	TGTGCTAGTGGTCCAAATCCAGCGGGGGGGCCTAGTGAGCAGTTCTTC
TRBV5-1	TRBD1	TRBJ1-2	-	CASSRAGTGDGYTF	TGCGCCAGCAGCCGCGCCGGGACAGGCGATGGCTACACCTTC
TRBV6-1	-	TRBJ1-1	-	CASSDGTSSFYTEAFF	TGTGCCAGCAGTGACGGGACAAGCTCTTTCTACACTGAAGCTTTCTTT
TRBV28	TRBD1	TRBJ2-1	-	CASSGAGTGAYNEQFF	TGTGCCAGCAGTGGTGCCGGGACAGGGGCCTACAATGAGCAGTTCTTC
TRBV5-4	-	TRBJ1-5	-	CASSLQGDSNQPQHF	TGTGCCAGCAGCTTACAGGGCGATAGCAATCAGCCCCAGCATTTT